One sample yielded the 25 T cell receptor beta chains listed below, sequenced in a study of post-analysis software for immune sequencing data. The study's findings and limits: TRBV5-6, TRBV5-1 and TRBV20-1 belonged to a set of roughly 5 TRBV segments that were more frequent in patients than controls.

Carried by the TCR beta cDNA libraries were unique molecular identifiers. A single record per CDR3 protein comes from TCRdb applying MiXCR to the PCR reads. Of fewer than 900,000 distinct CDR3 sequences in the sample, about 43% were seen once. The antigens for these receptors are not known. Sequenced sample: blood. Source of these receptors: a girl aged 5 to 17 with multiple sclerosis.

This clonotype is a singleton in its sample. This chain connects TRBV18 to TRBJ1-2; D ambiguous. Germline assignment: CDR1 KGHSH and CDR2 LQKENI. This CDR3 has 14 residues. Trimming removed 0 bases from V and 4 bases from J, with 9 bases in between. The CDR3 nucleotides read TGTGCCAGCTCACCACCGCCAGCGACCTATGGCTACACCTTC. Amino acids: CASSPPPATYGYTF.

The V call is TRBV5-1, the J call TRBJ2-7, with 11 nucleotides matching TRBD2. The CDR3 is made up of 16 amino acids. The germline gives CDR1 SGHRS, CDR2 YFSETQ. J gave up 4 bases and V 0 bases, and 6 bases lay outside the gene matches. The CDR3 here is CASSLGASGRSYEQYF. The CDR3 region has the DNA TGCGCCAGCAGCTTGGGGGCTAGCGGGAGGAGTTACGAGCAGTACTTC.

This clonotype has only a few counts. V gene TRBV5-6 combines with J gene TRBJ1-5, with a tentative D call TRBD1 (6 bases). CDR1 and CDR2 from the germline V gene are SGHDT and YYEEEE. Deletions cut 3 bases from V and 0 bases from J, with 13 bases between. The CDR3 extends over 16 amino acids. The CDR3 loop reads CASSSTGANSNQPQHF. The DNA for the CDR3 is TGTGCCAGCAGCTCGACAGGAGCTAATAGCAATCAGCCCCAGCATTTT. The whole variable domain, filled in from reference TRBV5-6 and TRBJ1-5, reads DAGVTQSPTHLIKTRGQQVTLRCSPKSGHDTVSWYQQALGQGPQFIFQYYEEEERQRGNFPDRFSGHQFPNYSSELNVNALLLGDSALYLCASSSTGANSNQPQHFGDGTRLSIL.

The gene calls are TRBV6-5 and TRBJ1-2, with TRBD1 as a possible D gene (6 bases). Germline V CDR1 and CDR2: MNHEY, SVGAGI. V was trimmed by 0 bases and J by 3 bases, leaving 17 bases between them. The CDR3 sequence is 17 residues long. The chain's CDR3 is CASSYSPPGGLDYGYTF. The CDR3 nucleotides are TGTGCCAGCAGTTACTCCCCCCCGGGGGGGCTCGACTATGGCTACACCTTC.

This rearrangement joins TRBV20-1 to TRBJ2-7; 14 positions agree with TRBD2. The CDR3 extends over 15 amino acids. Germline-derived CDR1 and CDR2 are DFQATT and SNEGSKA (reference sequence). Trimming removed 6 bases from V and 5 bases from J; junction bases left unmatched: 9. The CDR3 nucleotides are TGCAGTGCGGCGGGACTAGCGGGAGTAGTCAACGAGCAGTACTTC. Protein product: CSAAGLAGVVNEQYF.

This clonotype appeared a few times. The chain uses TRBV7-2 and TRBJ2-1, with 8 bases lining up with TRBD2. Germline V gives CDR1 SGHTA, CDR2 FQGNSA. Trimming took 1 base from V and 9 from J; bases not matched to a gene: 14. This CDR3 has 17 amino acids. CDR3 in amino acids: CASSLGSAGGQAVEQFF. The CDR3 coding sequence is TGTGCCAGCAGCTTAGGTAGCGCGGGGGGCCAGGCGGTTGAGCAGTTCTTC.

This clonotype has a handful of counts. The chain employs TRBV10-3 and TRBJ2-7; D uncertain. Judging by the DNA end, TRBJ2-5 fits better; the J call may be wrong. The length of the CDR3 is 14 residues. Germline-derived CDR1 and CDR2 are ENHRY and SYGVKD. CDR3 region: CAISESDLSETQYF. CDR3 DNA sequence: TGTGCCATCAGTGAGTCGGACCTTTCAGAGACCCAGTACTTC.

This chain links TRBV7-3 with TRBJ2-3, with TRBD1 as a possible D gene (6 bases). V gave up 5 bases and J gave up 6 bases, with 12 bases separating them. The germline V gene has CDR1 SGHTA and CDR2 FQGTGA. CDR3 length: 13 residues. The chain's CDR3 is CASSKWGRDTQYF. The CDR3 DNA sequence: TGTGCCAGCAGCAAATGGGGGCGCGATACGCAGTATTTT. The whole variable domain, filled in from reference TRBV7-3 and TRBJ2-3, reads GAGVSQTPSNKVTEKGKYVELRCDPISGHTALYWYRQSLGQGPEFLIYFQGTGAADDSGLPNDRFFAVRPEGSVSTLKIQRTERGDSAVYLCASSKWGRDTQYFGPGTRLTVL.

This clonotype was found a few times. The CDR3 nucleotides are TGTGCCAGCAGCTTAGTACTCCAGGGAGGTTCGGGAGAGCAGTACTTC. As protein: CASSLVLQGGSGEQYF. This sequence joins TRBV7-8 and TRBJ2-1; D possibly corresponds to TRBD2 (6 bases). The DNA end favors TRBJ2-7, so the J call may be wrong. CDR3 length equals 16 residues. Germline V gene sequence: CDR1 SGHVS, CDR2 FQNEAQ.

For the CDR3, the DNA is TGTGCCAGCAGTCGGAAGACGGCCAACTATGGCTACACCTTC. It yields the protein CASSRKTANYGYTF. The chain couples TRBV11-2 to TRBJ1-2; D is uncertain. V lost 6 bases, J lost 2 bases, and 13 bases lay in between. Per germline, CDR1 SGHAT and CDR2 FQNNGV. The length of the CDR3 is 14 residues.

The chain links TRBV15 to TRBJ1-4; 9 nucleotides agree with TRBD1. The germline gives CDR1 LNHNV, CDR2 YYDKDF (reference sequence). The CDR3 runs to 15 residues. V lost 7 bases to trimming and J lost 4 bases; unmatched junction nucleotides: 7. As DNA, the CDR3 is TGTGCCACCACCGGGGGACAGGGCTATAATGAAAAACTGTTTTTT. It codes for CATTGGQGYNEKLFF.

The chain employs TRBV12-3 or TRBV12-4 and TRBJ2-7, with 7 bases matching TRBD1. The CDR3 has 13 amino acids. V shed 6 bases and J 5 bases; nucleotides not matched to a gene: 7. The DNA of the CDR3 is TGTGCCAGCAGCCCCGGACAGGCCCACGAGCAGTACTTC. This translates into CASSPGQAHEQYF.

The gene calls are TRBV12-3 or TRBV12-4 and TRBJ2-5, with a tentative D call TRBD2 (5 bases). The end of the DNA fits TRBJ2-7 better, so the J call may be wrong. The CDR3 loop spans 14 amino acids. The CDR3 is CASSGPPEGYEQYF. In nucleotides, the CDR3 is TGTGCCAGCAGTGGGCCCCCCGAGGGCTACGAGCAGTACTTC.

This clonotype was found a few times. This chain joins TRBV6-5 and TRBJ2-1; 12 nucleotides line up with TRBD2. The V segment lost 4 bases and the J segment 7 bases; nucleotides outside the gene matches: 2. Per germline, CDR1 MNHEY and CDR2 SVGAGI. This CDR3 has 14 residues. DNA of the CDR3: TGTGCCAGCAGTTCTACTAGCGGGAGGAATGAGCAGTTCTTC. Its protein product is CASSSTSGRNEQFF.

This clonotype has only a few counts. This CDR3 reads CASRGAGGSYEQYF. CDR3 sequence (DNA): TGTGCCAGCAGGGGCGCGGGAGGTTCCTACGAGCAGTACTTC. The genes are TRBV11-2 and TRBJ2-7; 8 bases are shared with TRBD2. The CDR3 has 14 residues. Germline loops: CDR1 SGHAT, CDR2 FQNNGV. The junction had 5 bases not matched to a gene; V was cut back by 6 bases and J by 1 base.

The chain joins TRBV6-1 to TRBJ1-2, with unresolved D. CDR3 length: 14 amino acids. The ends were cut back, 2 bases at V and 6 bases at J, with 13 bases in the middle. From germline, CDR1 is MNHNS and CDR2 SASEGT. The CDR3 DNA follows: TGTGCCAGCAGTGAATCTGGGCAGCCCGATGGCTACACCTTC. Protein sequence: CASSESGQPDGYTF.

The chain links TRBV20-1 to TRBJ2-7; D call uncertain. There are 12 residues in the CDR3. Trimming shortened V by 7 bases and J by 2 bases, and 12 bases separated the two germline ends. CDR1 is DFQATT and CDR2 is SNEGSKA in the germline V gene (reference sequence). The chain's CDR3 is CSVWHSPYEQYF. In DNA, the CDR3 is TGCAGTGTGTGGCACAGCCCCTACGAGCAGTACTTC.

The rearrangement joins TRBV3-1 to TRBJ2-5, with 10 bases fitting TRBD2. J was trimmed by 5 bases and V by 4 bases; bases with no gene match: 7. This CDR3 contains 15 residues. Germline CDR1 LGHDT, CDR2 YNNKEL (reference sequence). As DNA, the CDR3 is TGTGCCAGCAGCCCCTCCCTAGCGGGAGTGGAGACCCAGTACTTC. It yields the protein CASSPSLAGVETQYF.

The genes are TRBV5-6 and TRBJ2-7, with D perhaps being TRBD1 or TRBD2 (5 bases each). This CDR3 is built from 18 residues. The germline CDR1 and CDR2 sequences are SGHDT and YYEEEE. Trimming took 2 bases from V and 2 from J, leaving 23 bases between them. The CDR3 loop reads CASSFQYAGLGPTYEQYF. CDR3 DNA: TGTGCCAGCAGCTTTCAGTATGCGGGCTTGGGGCCCACCTACGAGCAGTACTTC.

Concerning this clonotype itself: One junction end disagrees with the germline gene, perhaps due to a read error. The chain carries TRBV4-3 and TRBJ1-2, with D hard to call. CDR1 and CDR2 (germline): LGHNA, YSLEER. The CDR3 runs to 13 residues. The CDR3 DNA follows: TGCGCCAACAGCCAAGACTGGTGGGATGGCTACACCTTC. This codes for CANSQDWWDGYTF.

The rearrangement uses TRBV20-1 and TRBJ2-5, with 7 positions matching TRBD1. CDR1 and CDR2 (germline): DFQATT, SNEGSKA (reference sequence). The CDR3 is made up of 14 amino acids. V was clipped by 4 bases and J by 5 bases; unmatched bases: 10. CDR3 in DNA: TGCAGTGCTAAGCCGGGACAGTTATTGGAGACCCAGTACTTC. Protein: CSAKPGQLLETQYF.

The chain carries TRBV6-6 and TRBJ2-7; 11 nucleotides align to TRBD1. The J call is in doubt because the DNA end fits TRBJ2-5 better. This CDR3 has 13 residues. The germline gives CDR1 MNHNY, CDR2 SVGAGI (reference sequence). The DNA of the CDR3 is TGTGCCAGCGGACAGGGGGCATTGGAGACCCAGTACTTC. Its translation: CASGQGALETQYF.

The chain combines TRBV29-1 with TRBJ2-5; maybe TRBD1 (6 bases). The CDR3 extends over 12 amino acids. Germline CDR1 reads SQVTM; CDR2 reads ANQGSEA. The V end lost 1 base, the J end lost 4 bases, and 7 bases lay between the germline ends. CDR3 DNA: TGCAGCGTTGAAGCAGGGGTAGAGACCCAGTACTTC. Translating it yields CSVEAGVETQYF.

For this clonotype: A junction boundary mismatches the germline segment, possibly from a read error. V gene TRBV4-3 combines with J gene TRBJ2-7, with a tentative D call TRBD2 (5 bases). The germline CDR1 and CDR2 sequences are LGHNA and YSLEER. CDR3 size: 15 residues. The CDR3 here is CANSLERMPSYEQYF. CDR3 in DNA: TGCGCCAACAGCCTCGAGCGGATGCCCTCCTACGAGCAGTACTTC.

This rearrangement joins TRBV20-1 to TRBJ2-1; the D is unclear. V lost 1 base to trimming and J lost 6 bases, with 10 bases between them. The CDR3 runs 13 residues. Germline V gene lookup returns CDR1 DFQATT and CDR2 SNEGSKA (reference sequence). CDR3 DNA: TGCAGTGCTAGAGCCTCCTACGGCAATGAGCAGTTCTTC. Its translation is CSARASYGNEQFF.